This T cell receptor (beta chain) was identified during a study of blood T cell repertoires in COVID-19. Study in general: The United States, Italy and Spain provided the acute and convalescent COVID-19 samples. Sources were T cells, B-cell-depleted T cells, or PBMCs; the material itself was cDNA or gDNA.

The V end was cut by 0 bases, the J end by 7 bases, with 16 bases between. This CDR3 region has 16 residues. Per the germline V gene, CDR1 is SGHRS and CDR2 is YFSETQ. In the original processing: Amplifying reference gene primers gave estimates of nucleated cell counts. Clones were read by immunoSEQ multiplex PCR, and TCRdb kept only the in-frame ones, dropping some. The V and J calls and clone size were taken over from that table, and D and trimming were inferred from the DNA. Seen here are 90,000 to 110,000 clones, 65% to 90% observed once, and the top ten hold approximately 40%. The chain carries TRBV5-1 and TRBJ2-2; D is uncertain. The sequenced sample consisted of peripheral blood. This receptor was identified in an elderly man with acute or convalescent COVID-19. The CDR3 region is CASSLVASQPGGELFF. The CDR3 coding sequence is TGCGCCAGCAGCTTGGTGGCCAGCCAGCCAGGCGGGGAGCTGTTTTTT.